The 4 T cell receptor beta chains listed next were all sequenced from one sample in a study of CD8 T cells in ankylosing spondylitis. TCRdb independently ran MiXCR on the 5' RACE reads; one entry per CDR3 protein. The profile shows 340,000 or so distinct CDR3 sequences, roughly 14% of them singletons. The specimen was blood, either unsorted or a sorted T cell fraction (not recorded which). Every receptor here comes from a male donor with ankylosing spondylitis or in good health (not recorded which).

The CDR3 DNA is TGTGCCAGCAGGCCCGTAGGGGCGAGGGAGTTCTTC. Translating gives CASRPVGAREFF. V gene TRBV12-3 or TRBV12-4 combines with J gene TRBJ2-1, with D perhaps matching TRBD1 or TRBD2 (5 bases each). The V gene lost 6 bases and the J gene lost 14 bases, with 17 bases spanning the gap. The CDR3 totals 12 residues.

This clonotype was detected a few times. The rearrangement uses TRBV5-1 and TRBJ1-5; D might be TRBD1 (5 bases). The germline V gene has CDR1 SGHRS and CDR2 YFSETQ. V was shortened by 1 base and J by 7 bases, with 9 bases between the two germline ends. The length of the CDR3 is 13 residues. Written as DNA, the CDR3 is TGCGCCAGCAGCTTGATAGGGGACCAGCCCCAGCATTTT. Its translation: CASSLIGDQPQHF.

This clonotype was recorded many times. V and J are TRBV12-3 or TRBV12-4 and TRBJ1-1; 9 positions match TRBD1. This CDR3 contains 15 residues. V lost 3 bases to trimming and J lost 3 bases; unmatched junction nucleotides: 5. Here the CDR3 DNA reads TGTGCCAGCAGTTTTCGGACAGGGGAGGACACTGAAGCTTTCTTT. This sequence encodes CASSFRTGEDTEAFF.

This clonotype has only a few counts. The chain recombines TRBV20-1 with TRBJ1-1; D unresolved. The V end lost 4 bases, the J end lost 3 bases, and 3 bases lay between the germline ends. Per germline, CDR1 DFQATT and CDR2 SNEGSKA (reference sequence). The CDR3 extends over 10 amino acids. The DNA of the CDR3 is TGCAGTGCTATAGACACTGAAGCTTTCTTT. Protein product: CSAIDTEAFF.